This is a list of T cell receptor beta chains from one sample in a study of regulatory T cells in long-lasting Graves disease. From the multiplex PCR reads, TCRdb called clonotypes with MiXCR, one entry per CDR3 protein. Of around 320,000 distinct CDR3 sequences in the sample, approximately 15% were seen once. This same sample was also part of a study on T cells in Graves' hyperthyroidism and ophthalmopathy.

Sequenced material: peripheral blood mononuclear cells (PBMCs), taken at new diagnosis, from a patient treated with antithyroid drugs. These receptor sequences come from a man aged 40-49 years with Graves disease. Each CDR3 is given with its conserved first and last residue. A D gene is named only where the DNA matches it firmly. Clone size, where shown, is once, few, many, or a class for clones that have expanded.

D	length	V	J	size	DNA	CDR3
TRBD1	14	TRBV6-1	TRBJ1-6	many	TGTGCCAGCAGTGGGACAGGATATAATTCACCCCTCCACTTT	CASSGTGYNSPLHF
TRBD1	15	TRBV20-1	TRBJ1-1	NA	TGCAGTGCTAGTGGCCGGGACAGGGGAGGCACTGAAGCTTTCTTT	CSASGRDRGGTEAFF
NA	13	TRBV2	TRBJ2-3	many	TGTGCCAGCATTCGGCAGGGGCCAGATACGCAGTATTTT	CASIRQGPDTQYF
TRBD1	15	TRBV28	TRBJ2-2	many	TGTGCCAGCAGTTTGGACAGGGGGCTCGCCGGGGAGCTGTTTTTT	CASSLDRGLAGELFF
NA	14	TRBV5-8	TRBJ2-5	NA	TGTGCCAGCAGCCCGACACCCTCAGGAGAGACCCAGTACTTC	CASSPTPSGETQYF
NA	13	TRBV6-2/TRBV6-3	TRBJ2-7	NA	TGTGCCAGCAGTTACTCGAACCTGGAAGGGCAGTACTTC	CASSYSNLEGQYF
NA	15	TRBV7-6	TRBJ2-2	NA	TGTGCCAGCAGCTTAGCGTACTCGAGGCCCGGGGAGCTGTTTTTT	CASSLAYSRPGELFF
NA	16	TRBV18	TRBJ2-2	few	TGTGCCAGCTCACTGACGTATTTGAAGAACACCGGGGAGCTGTTTTTT	CASSLTYLKNTGELFF
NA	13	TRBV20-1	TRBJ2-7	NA	TGCAGTGCTAGTAATCTTATTTCCTACGAGCAGTACTTC	CSASNLISYEQYF
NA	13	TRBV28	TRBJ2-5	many	TGTGCCAGCAGTGTTACAGGGCTGGAGACCCAGTACTTC	CASSVTGLETQYF
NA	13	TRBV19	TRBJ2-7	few	TGTGCCAGTGGAGGGGGTTTTTCCTACGAGCAGTACTTC	CASGGGFSYEQYF
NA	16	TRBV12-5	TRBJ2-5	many	TGTGCTAGTGGTTTGGTAAGACTTTACAACAAAGAGACCCAGTACTTC	CASGLVRLYNKETQYF
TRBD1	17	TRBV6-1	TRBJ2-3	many	TGTGCCAGCACCAAACGGACAGGGGGAGGTAGCACAGATACGCAGTATTTT	CASTKRTGGGSTDTQYF